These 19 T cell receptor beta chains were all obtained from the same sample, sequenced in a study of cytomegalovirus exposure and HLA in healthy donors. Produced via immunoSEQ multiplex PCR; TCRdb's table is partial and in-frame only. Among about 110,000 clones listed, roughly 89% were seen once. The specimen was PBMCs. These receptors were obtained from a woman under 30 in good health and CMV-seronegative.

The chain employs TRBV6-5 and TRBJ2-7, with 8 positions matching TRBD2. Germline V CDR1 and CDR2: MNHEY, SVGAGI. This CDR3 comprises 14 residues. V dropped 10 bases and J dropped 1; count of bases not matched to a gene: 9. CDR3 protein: CATTGGVGSYEQYF. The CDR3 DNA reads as TGTGCCACCACGGGAGGGGTAGGGTCCTACGAGCAGTACTTC.

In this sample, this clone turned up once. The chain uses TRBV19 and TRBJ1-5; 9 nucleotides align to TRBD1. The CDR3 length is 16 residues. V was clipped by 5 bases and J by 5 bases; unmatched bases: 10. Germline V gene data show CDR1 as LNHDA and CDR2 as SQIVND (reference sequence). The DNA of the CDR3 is TGTGCCAGTAGTCCCCGGGACAGGGTGAGATATCAGCCCCAGCATTTT. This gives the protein CASSPRDRVRYQPQHF.

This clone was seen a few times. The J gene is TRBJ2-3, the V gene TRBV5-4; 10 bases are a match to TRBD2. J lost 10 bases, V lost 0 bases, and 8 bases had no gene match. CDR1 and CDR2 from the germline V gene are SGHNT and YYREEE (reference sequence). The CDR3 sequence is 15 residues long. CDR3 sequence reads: CASSLDRLAGASQYF. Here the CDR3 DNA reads TGTGCCAGCAGCTTGGATCGGCTAGCGGGAGCTTCGCAGTATTTT.

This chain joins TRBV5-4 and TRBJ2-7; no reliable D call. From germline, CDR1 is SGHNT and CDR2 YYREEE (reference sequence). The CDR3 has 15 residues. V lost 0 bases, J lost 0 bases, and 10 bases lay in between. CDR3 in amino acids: CASSLASRSSYEQYF. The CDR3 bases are TGTGCCAGCAGCTTGGCCAGCAGGTCCTCCTACGAGCAGTACTTC.

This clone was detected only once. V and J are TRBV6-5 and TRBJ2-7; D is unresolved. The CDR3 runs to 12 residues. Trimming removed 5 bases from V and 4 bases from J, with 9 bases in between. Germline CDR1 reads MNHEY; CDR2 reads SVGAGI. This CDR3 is CASSEMRYEQYF. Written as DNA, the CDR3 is TGTGCCAGCAGTGAAATGCGGTACGAGCAGTACTTC.

DNA of the CDR3: TGTGCCAGCAGTTTGAAGGGGTGGAATTCACCCCTCCACTTT. Its protein is CASSLKGWNSPLHF. The rearrangement joins TRBV27 to TRBJ1-6; possible D gene TRBD1, 5 bases. Trimming removed 3 bases from V and 7 bases from J, with 10 bases in between. This CDR3 spans 14 amino acids. Germline values: CDR1 MNHEY, CDR2 SMNVEV (reference sequence).

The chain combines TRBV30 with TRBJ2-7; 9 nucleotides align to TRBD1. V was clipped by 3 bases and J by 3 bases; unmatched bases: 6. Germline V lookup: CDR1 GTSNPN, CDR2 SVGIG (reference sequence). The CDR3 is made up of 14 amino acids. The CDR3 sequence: CAWSPGQGVYEQYF. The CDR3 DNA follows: TGTGCCTGGAGCCCGGGACAGGGTGTCTACGAGCAGTACTTC.

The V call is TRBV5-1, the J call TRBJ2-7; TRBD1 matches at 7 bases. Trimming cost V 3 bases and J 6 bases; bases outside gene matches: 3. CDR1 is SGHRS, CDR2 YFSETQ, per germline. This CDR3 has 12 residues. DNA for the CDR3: TGCGCCAGCAGCTGGACAGGATCCGAGCAGTACTTC. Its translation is CASSWTGSEQYF.

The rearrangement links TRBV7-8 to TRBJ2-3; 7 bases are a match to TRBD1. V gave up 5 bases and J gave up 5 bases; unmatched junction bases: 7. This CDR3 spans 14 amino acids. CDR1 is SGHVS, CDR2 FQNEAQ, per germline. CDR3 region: CASSGQGVEDTQYF. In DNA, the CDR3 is TGTGCCAGCAGCGGTCAGGGGGTGGAAGATACGCAGTATTTT.

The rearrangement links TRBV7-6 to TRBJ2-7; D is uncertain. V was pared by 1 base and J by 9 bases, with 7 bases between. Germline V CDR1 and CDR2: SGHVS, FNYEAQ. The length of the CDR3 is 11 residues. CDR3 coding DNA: TGTGCCAGCAGCTTAGGCTTAGCGCAGTACTTC. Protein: CASSLGLAQYF.

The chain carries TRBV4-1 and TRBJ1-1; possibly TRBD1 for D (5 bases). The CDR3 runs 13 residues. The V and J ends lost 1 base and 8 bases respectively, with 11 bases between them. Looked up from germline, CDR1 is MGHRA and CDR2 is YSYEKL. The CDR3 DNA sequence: TGCGCCAGCAGCCAAGTCGGGGAGGGGGAAGCTTTCTTT. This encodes CASSQVGEGEAFF.

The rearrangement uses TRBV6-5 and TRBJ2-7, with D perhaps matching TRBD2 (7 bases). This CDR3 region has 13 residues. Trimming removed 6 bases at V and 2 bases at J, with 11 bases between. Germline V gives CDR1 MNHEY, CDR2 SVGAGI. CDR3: CASRGAGAYEQYF. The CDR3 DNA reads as TGTGCCAGCAGGGGGGCGGGAGCCTACGAGCAGTACTTC.

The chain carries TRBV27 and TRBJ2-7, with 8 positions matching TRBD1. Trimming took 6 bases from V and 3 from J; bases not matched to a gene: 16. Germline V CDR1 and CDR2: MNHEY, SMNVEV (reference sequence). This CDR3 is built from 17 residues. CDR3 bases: TGTGCCAGCAGACTTACAGGGGGAAAGGACTCGGGCTACGAGCAGTACTTC. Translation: CASRLTGGKDSGYEQYF.

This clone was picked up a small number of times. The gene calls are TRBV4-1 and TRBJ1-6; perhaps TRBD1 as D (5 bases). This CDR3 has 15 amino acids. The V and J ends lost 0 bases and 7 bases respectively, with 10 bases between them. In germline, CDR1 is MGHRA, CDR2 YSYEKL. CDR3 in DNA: TGCGCCAGCAGCCAAGACGGGGGGGAAAATTCACCCCTCCACTTT. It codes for CASSQDGGENSPLHF.

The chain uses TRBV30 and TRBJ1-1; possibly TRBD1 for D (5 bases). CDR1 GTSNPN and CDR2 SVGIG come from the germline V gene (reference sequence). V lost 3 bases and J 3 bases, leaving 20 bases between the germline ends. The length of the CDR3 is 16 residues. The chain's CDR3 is CAWRPGPPGTDTEAFF. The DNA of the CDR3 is TGTGCCTGGAGACCAGGGCCGCCCGGCACGGACACTGAAGCTTTCTTT.

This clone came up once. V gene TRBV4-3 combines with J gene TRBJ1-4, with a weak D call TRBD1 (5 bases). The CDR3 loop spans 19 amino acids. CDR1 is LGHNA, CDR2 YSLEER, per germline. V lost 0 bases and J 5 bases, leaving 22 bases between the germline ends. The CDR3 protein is CASSQELGRNGGGNEKLFF. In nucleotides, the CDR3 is TGCGCCAGCAGCCAAGAGCTGGGGCGGAACGGCGGGGGGAATGAAAAACTGTTTTTT.

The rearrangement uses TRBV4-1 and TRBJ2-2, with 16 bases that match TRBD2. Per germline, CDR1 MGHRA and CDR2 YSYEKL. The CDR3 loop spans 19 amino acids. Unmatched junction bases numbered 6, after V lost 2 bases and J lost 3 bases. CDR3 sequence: CASSQPPGTSGRDTGELFF. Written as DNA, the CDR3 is TGCGCCAGCAGCCAACCCCCCGGGACTAGCGGGAGGGACACCGGGGAGCTGTTTTTT.

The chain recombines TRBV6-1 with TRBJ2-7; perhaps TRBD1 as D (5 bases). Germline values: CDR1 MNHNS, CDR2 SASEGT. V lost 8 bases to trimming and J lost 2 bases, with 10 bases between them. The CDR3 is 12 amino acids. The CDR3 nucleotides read TGTGCCAGCGGCAGGGTCCCCTACGAGCAGTACTTC. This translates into CASGRVPYEQYF.

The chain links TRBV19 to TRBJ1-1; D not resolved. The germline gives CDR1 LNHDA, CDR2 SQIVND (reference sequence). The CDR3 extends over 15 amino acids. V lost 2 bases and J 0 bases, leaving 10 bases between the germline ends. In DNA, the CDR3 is TGTGCCAGTAGTATAAGTAACAGTATGAACACTGAAGCTTTCTTT. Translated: CASSISNSMNTEAFF. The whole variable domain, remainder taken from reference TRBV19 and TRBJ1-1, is DGGITQSPKYLFRKEGQNVTLSCEQNLNHDAMYWYRQDPGQGLRLIYYSQIVNDFQKGDIAEGYSVSREKKESFPLTVTSAQKNPTAFYLCASSISNSMNTEAFFGQGTRLTVV.